These 13 T cell receptor beta chains were sequenced from one sample in a study of T-cell reconstitution after alpha-beta-depleted transplantation in children. For TCRbeta, the library was prepared with unique molecular identifiers. TCRdb processed the PCR reads anew with MiXCR; each CDR3 protein has one entry. Seen here are about 640,000 distinct CDR3 sequences, around 13% observed once, and the top ten hold approximately 2.1%. The material sequenced was PBMCs, mostly from graft donor cells, taken 360 days after TCRalphabeta/CD19-depleted stem cell transplant. These TCRs come from a male patient between 10 and 17 years old who had a stem cell transplant for acute myeloid leukemia, so the T cells may come from the graft donor.

The rearrangement joins TRBV24-1 to TRBJ2-5, with TRBD2 as a possible D gene (5 bases). The V and J ends lost 3 bases and 5 bases respectively, with 18 bases between them. Germline CDR1 reads KGHDR; CDR2 reads SFDVKD. The CDR3 is 16 amino acids. The CDR3 nucleotides are TGTGCCACCAGTGATCCTAGAGCGGCCGGCTGGGAGACCCAGTACTTC. This gives the protein CATSDPRAAGWETQYF.

V gene TRBV28 combines with J gene TRBJ2-7; 8 positions agree with TRBD1. Germline V gives CDR1 MDHEN, CDR2 SYDVKM. The CDR3 loop spans 16 amino acids. The junction had 13 bases not matched to a gene; V was cut back by 3 bases and J by 6 bases. The CDR3 spells CASSLPGTGFNREQYF. The CDR3 DNA follows: TGTGCCAGCAGTTTGCCGGGGACAGGTTTTAACCGCGAGCAGTACTTC.

This clonotype was seen repeatedly, ten times or more. The rearrangement joins TRBV29-1 to TRBJ2-7; 7 nucleotides align to TRBD1. Germline V gene lookup returns CDR1 SQVTM and CDR2 ANQGSEA. The CDR3 covers 12 residues. V lost 4 bases, J lost 6 bases, and 6 bases stayed unmatched. The CDR3 coding sequence is TGCAGCGTTGGGCAGGGGGTAGGCGAGCAGTACTTC. Amino acid sequence: CSVGQGVGEQYF.

This clonotype was counted ten times or more. The chain carries TRBV2 and TRBJ1-1, with D perhaps TRBD1 (5 bases). Trimming stripped 6 bases from V and 8 bases from J, with 13 bases between. From germline, CDR1 is SNHLY and CDR2 FYNNEI. This CDR3 region has 12 residues. CDR3 coding DNA: TGTGCCAGCAGATCCGACAGTGACGAAGCTTTCTTT. Translating gives CASRSDSDEAFF.

The genes are TRBV7-3 and TRBJ2-3; D uncertain. V was cut by 2 bases and J by 4 bases, with 19 bases left in between. From germline, CDR1 is SGHTA and CDR2 FQGTGA. This CDR3 comprises 17 residues. CDR3 coding DNA: TGTGCCAGCAGCTTACTCCCATCGACCGTCAGCGCAGATACGCAGTATTTT. This codes for CASSLLPSTVSADTQYF.

This clonotype has more than one count but fewer than ten. The V gene is TRBV7-2, the J gene TRBJ2-7; 9 bases line up with TRBD2. V dropped 3 bases and J dropped 5; count of bases not matched to a gene: 5. The CDR3 runs 14 residues. CDR1 SGHTA and CDR2 FQGNSA come from the germline V gene. This CDR3 is CASSFSGRIDEQYF. Written as DNA, the CDR3 is TGTGCCAGCAGCTTTAGCGGGAGAATCGACGAGCAGTACTTC.

The chain carries TRBV20-1 and TRBJ1-1, with no clear D. The length of the CDR3 is 14 residues. The germline gives CDR1 DFQATT, CDR2 SNEGSKA (reference sequence). V was clipped by 1 base and J by 2 bases, with 11 bases between them. CDR3 in DNA: TGCAGTGCTAGAGGGTCTCAGAGTAACACTGAAGCTTTCTTT. Protein product: CSARGSQSNTEAFF.

This clonotype was found a few times. The chain uses TRBV5-6 and TRBJ1-6; D uncertain. V was pared by 1 base and J by 2 bases, with 10 bases between. Germline-derived CDR1 and CDR2 are SGHDT and YYEEEE. CDR3 length equals 16 residues. The CDR3: CASSLSPTAYNSPLHF. For the CDR3, the DNA is TGTGCCAGCAGCTTGTCACCCACGGCCTATAATTCACCCCTCCACTTT.

In DNA, the CDR3 is TGCGCCAGCAGCCAAGACGGACTAGCGGCCTCCGGGCAGTACTTC. This codes for CASSQDGLAASGQYF. V gene TRBV4-3 combines with J gene TRBJ2-7, with 10 bases aligning to TRBD2. CDR3 length: 15 residues. Per the germline V gene, CDR1 is LGHNA and CDR2 is YSLEER. V lost 0 bases, J lost 9 bases, and 8 bases stayed unmatched.

The sample holds a few counts of this clonotype. The rearrangement joins TRBV6-5 to TRBJ2-5; 8 nucleotides line up with TRBD1. CDR1 is MNHEY and CDR2 is SVGAGI in the germline V gene. The J segment lost 5 bases and the V segment lost 4 bases, leaving 9 bases of the junction unmatched. This CDR3 contains 15 residues. CDR3 residues: CASSSDRDVGETQYF. CDR3 bases: TGTGCCAGCAGTTCGGACAGGGATGTTGGGGAGACCCAGTACTTC.

There are many counts of this clonotype. The rearrangement links TRBV29-1 to TRBJ2-6; D gene unclear. The CDR3 has 17 residues. V was pared by 0 bases and J by 0 bases, with 12 bases between. Germline assignment: CDR1 SQVTM and CDR2 ANQGSEA. Written as DNA, the CDR3 is TGCAGCGTTGAAGATCGAATAGTGCGCTCTGGGGCCAACGTCCTGACTTTC. Translation gives CSVEDRIVRSGANVLTF.

This clonotype came up many times. The V gene is TRBV28, the J gene TRBJ2-7; the D is unclear. CDR3 length: 13 amino acids. Per the germline V gene, CDR1 is MDHEN and CDR2 is SYDVKM. V dropped 3 bases and J dropped 0 bases, with 6 bases sitting between them. The CDR3 DNA follows: TGTGCCAGCAGTTTGGTGGCCTCCTACGAGCAGTACTTC. Protein sequence: CASSLVASYEQYF.

This chain links TRBV20-1 with TRBJ2-7, with TRBD1 matching over 7 bases. Germline V gene sequence: CDR1 DFQATT, CDR2 SNEGSKA (reference sequence). V dropped 2 bases and J dropped 2; count of bases not matched to a gene: 9. The CDR3 runs to 15 residues. The CDR3 DNA follows: TGCAGTGCTAGACCCCCGGGACAGACGGCCTACGAGCAGTACTTC. This gives the protein CSARPPGQTAYEQYF.